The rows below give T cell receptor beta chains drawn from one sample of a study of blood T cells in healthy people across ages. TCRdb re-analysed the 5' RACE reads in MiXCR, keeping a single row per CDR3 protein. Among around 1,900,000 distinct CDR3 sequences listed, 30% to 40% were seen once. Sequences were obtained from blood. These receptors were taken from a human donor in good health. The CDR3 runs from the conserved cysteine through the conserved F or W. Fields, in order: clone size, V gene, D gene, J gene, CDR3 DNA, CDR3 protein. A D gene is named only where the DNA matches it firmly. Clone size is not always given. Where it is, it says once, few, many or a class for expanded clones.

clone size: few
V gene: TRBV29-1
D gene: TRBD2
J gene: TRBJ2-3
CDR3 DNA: TGCAGCGTTGATGCGGGGGATGAAGATACGCAGTATTTT
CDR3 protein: CSVDAGDEDTQYF

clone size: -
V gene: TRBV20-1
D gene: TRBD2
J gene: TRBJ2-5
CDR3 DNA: TGCAGTGCCGGACTAGCGGGGGGGAAAGAGACCCAGTACTTC
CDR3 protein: CSAGLAGGKETQYF

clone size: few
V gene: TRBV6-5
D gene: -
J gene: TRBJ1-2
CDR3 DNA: TGTGCCAGCGGCGCGGGTCCTAACTATGGCTACACCTTC
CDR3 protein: CASGAGPNYGYTF

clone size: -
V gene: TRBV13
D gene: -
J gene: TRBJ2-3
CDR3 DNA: TGTGCCAGCAGCTCCCCGTGGGGAGGCGCAGATACGCAGTATTTT
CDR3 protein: CASSSPWGGADTQYF

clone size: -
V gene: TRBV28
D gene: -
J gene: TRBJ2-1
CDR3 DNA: TGTGCCACTGATTACAATGAGCAGTTCTTC
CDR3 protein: CATDYNEQFF

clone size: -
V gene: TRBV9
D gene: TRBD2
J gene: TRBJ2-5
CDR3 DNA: TGTGCCAGCAGCGTAGACAGCGGGGGGCTTTTGGGAGAGACCCAGTACTTC
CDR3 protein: CASSVDSGGLLGETQYF

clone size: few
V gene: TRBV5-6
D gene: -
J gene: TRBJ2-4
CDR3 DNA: TGTGCCAGCAGCTTGTTCGACAGGAAAAACATTCAGTACTTC
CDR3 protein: CASSLFDRKNIQYF

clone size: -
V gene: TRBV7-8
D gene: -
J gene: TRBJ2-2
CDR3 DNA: TGTGCCAGCAGCTTAAGACGGGTCACAAGGAGCGGGGAGCTGTTTTTT
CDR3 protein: CASSLRRVTRSGELFF

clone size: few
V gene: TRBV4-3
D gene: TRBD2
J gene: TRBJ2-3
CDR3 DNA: TGCGCCAGCAGCCAAGGGGTCTCTAGCGGGGGGGTCCCGACAGATACGCAGTATTTT
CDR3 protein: CASSQGVSSGGVPTDTQYF

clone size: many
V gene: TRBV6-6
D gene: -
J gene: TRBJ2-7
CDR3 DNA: TGTGCCAGCAGTTACGCGGAGAGCTCCTACGAGCAGTACTTC
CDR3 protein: CASSYAESSYEQYF

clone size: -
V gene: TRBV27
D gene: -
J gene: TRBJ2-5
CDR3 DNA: TGTGCCAGCAGTTTGAGTACTGCGGAGACCCAGTACTTC
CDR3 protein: CASSLSTAETQYF

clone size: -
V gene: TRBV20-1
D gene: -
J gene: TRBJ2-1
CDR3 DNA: TGCAGTGCTAAACCGGGACTCTTTTCCAACAATGAGCAGTTCTTC
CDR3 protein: CSAKPGLFSNNEQFF

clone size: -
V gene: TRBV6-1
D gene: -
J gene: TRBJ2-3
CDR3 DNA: TGTGCCAGCAGTGAAGCCGGCAGGGTCCCAGATACGCAGTATTTT
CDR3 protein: CASSEAGRVPDTQYF

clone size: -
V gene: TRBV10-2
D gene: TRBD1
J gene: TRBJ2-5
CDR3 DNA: TGCGCCAGCAGTGAGACCCTAGGACAGGGGACGGAGGCCCAGTACTTC
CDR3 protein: CASSETLGQGTEAQYF

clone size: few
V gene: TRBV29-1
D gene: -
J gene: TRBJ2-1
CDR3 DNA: TGCAGCGTTGGGGTCGGGGGTCCCAATGAGCAGTTCTTC
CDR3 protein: CSVGVGGPNEQFF

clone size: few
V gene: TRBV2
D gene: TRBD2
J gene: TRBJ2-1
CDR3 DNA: TGTGCCAGCAGTGACCGGGGGGTGGGTTATGAGCAGTTCTTC
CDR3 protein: CASSDRGVGYEQFF

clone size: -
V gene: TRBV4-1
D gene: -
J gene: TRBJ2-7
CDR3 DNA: TGCGCCAGCAGCCAAGATCCTGTAGGGTCCGAGCAGTACTTC
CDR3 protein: CASSQDPVGSEQYF

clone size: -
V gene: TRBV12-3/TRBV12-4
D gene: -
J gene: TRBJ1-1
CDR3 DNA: TGTACCAGCAGTTCTGGGCAGTCCTACACTGAAGCTTTCTTT
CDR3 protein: CTSSSGQSYTEAFF

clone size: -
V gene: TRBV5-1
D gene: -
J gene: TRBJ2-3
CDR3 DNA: TGCGCCAGCAGCTTGAAGGAACCCAGCACAGATACGCAGTATTTT
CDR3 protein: CASSLKEPSTDTQYF

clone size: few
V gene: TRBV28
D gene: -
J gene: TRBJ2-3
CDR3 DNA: TGTGCCAGCAGTTATACTGGCGAGGTCACAGATACGCAGTATTTT
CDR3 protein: CASSYTGEVTDTQYF

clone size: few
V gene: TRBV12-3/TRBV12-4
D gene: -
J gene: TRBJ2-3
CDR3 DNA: TGTGCCAGCACCCTTCTCCGGACCGGGGGTACGCAGTATTTT
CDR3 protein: CASTLLRTGGTQYF

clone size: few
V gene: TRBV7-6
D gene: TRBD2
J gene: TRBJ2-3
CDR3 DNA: TGTGCCAGCACTCCCGGGGGGGTAGGCACAGATACGCAGTATTTT
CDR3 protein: CASTPGGVGTDTQYF

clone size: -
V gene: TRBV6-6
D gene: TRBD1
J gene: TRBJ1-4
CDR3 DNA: TGTGCCAGCAGAAACGGACAGGGAGCGGGTGAAAAACGGTTTTTT
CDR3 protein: CASRNGQGAGEKRFF

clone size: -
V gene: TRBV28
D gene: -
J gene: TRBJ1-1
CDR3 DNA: TGTGCCAGCATAACAGGTCTAGCGACAGTCGGTGTTGAAGCTTTCTTT
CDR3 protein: CASITGLATVGVEAFF

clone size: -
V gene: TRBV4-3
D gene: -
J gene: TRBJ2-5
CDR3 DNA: TGCGCCAGCAGCCAAGATTTGAGGTTCAAAGAGACCCAGTACTTC
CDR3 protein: CASSQDLRFKETQYF

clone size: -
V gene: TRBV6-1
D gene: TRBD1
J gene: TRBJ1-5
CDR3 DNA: TGTGCCAGCAGTGAGAGGAGGGGGCTTAGCAATCAGCCCCAGCATTTT
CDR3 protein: CASSERRGLSNQPQHF

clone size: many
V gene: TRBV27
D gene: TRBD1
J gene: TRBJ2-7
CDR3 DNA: TGTGCCAGCAGGGGCACAGGGGGGTCCTACGAGCAGTACTTC
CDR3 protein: CASRGTGGSYEQYF

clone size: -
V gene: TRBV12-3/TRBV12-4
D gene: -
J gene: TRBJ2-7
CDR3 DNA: TGTGCCAGCAGTCTCAATGGCAGAGCCTACGAGCAGTACTTC
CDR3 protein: CASSLNGRAYEQYF

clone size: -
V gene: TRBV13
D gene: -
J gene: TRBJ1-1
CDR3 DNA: TGTGCCAGCTCGGGAGCCGTGGGGGGATCGGTGAACACTGAAGCTTTCTTT
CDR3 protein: CASSGAVGGSVNTEAFF

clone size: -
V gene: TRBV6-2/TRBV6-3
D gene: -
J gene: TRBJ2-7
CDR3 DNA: TGTGCCAGCAGTTACCTCGGGGTCTACGAGCAGTACTTC
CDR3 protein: CASSYLGVYEQYF

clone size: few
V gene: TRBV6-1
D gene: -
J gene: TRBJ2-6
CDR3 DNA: TGTGCCAGCAGTGAAGCGGTAGAGGCCAACGTCCTGACTTTC
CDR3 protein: CASSEAVEANVLTF

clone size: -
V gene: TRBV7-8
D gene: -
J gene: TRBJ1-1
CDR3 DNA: TGTGCCAGCAGCTTAGCCAGGACAGTCTCTTTCACTGAAGCTTTCTTT
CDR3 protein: CASSLARTVSFTEAFF